This T cell receptor (beta chain) was recovered during a study of blood T cell repertoires in COVID-19. Study summary: Collection of acute and convalescent COVID-19 samples took place in the United States, Italy and Spain.

Assay used: immunoSEQ multiplex PCR; TCRdb lists only in-frame clones, some missing. The sample carries roughly 230,000 clones, nearly 90% recorded once. Participant-reported clinical history was the basis for cohort assignment. CDR3 length: 15 amino acids. Deletions cut 6 bases from V and 8 bases from J, with 20 bases between. The germline V gene has CDR1 MNHEY and CDR2 SVGAGI. The specimen sequenced was PBMCs or T cells enriched from blood (not recorded which). The V gene is TRBV6-5, the J gene TRBJ2-1; D call uncertain. This TCR came from a woman under 40 with acute COVID-19. CDR3 in amino acids: CASSPVIAFGDEQFF. CDR3 sequence (DNA): TGTGCCAGCAGCCCCGTTATAGCTTTTGGCGATGAGCAGTTCTTC.